A selection of T cell receptor beta chains follows, all from one sample in a study of T cell repertoires in cytomegalovirus infection. Using its own MiXCR run on the reads, TCRdb lists one record per CDR3 protein. The data hold about 89,000 distinct CDR3 sequences, with roughly 29% observed a single time. No antigen has been identified for these receptors. The starting material was CD8+ T cells from cultured PBMCs, obtained from culture after CMV antigen stimulation. The receptors here all came from a human donor in good health (CMV status not recorded). Some clones in this sample may be carry-over from other donors' samples. The conserved cysteine and the conserved F or W are not part of the CDR3 here. Fields, in order: CDR3 protein, J gene, V gene.

CDR3aa: ASSIRGLATNEKLF
j_gene: TRBJ1-4
v_gene: TRBV12-3/TRBV12-4

CDR3aa: ARHLGPGELF
j_gene: TRBJ2-2
v_gene: TRBV19

CDR3aa: ASSQGGGAREQF
j_gene: TRBJ2-1
v_gene: TRBV19

CDR3aa: ASSQSLYDEQY
j_gene: TRBJ2-7
v_gene: TRBV4-1

CDR3aa: ASSPFSGQETQY
j_gene: TRBJ2-5
v_gene: TRBV27

CDR3aa: ASSQDSGGLLEQY
j_gene: TRBJ2-7
v_gene: TRBV4-1

CDR3aa: ASSYSQGYEQY
j_gene: TRBJ2-7
v_gene: TRBV6-5

CDR3aa: ASSLTRGNEQF
j_gene: TRBJ2-1
v_gene: TRBV27

CDR3aa: ASSLGTGGYKQY
j_gene: TRBJ2-7
v_gene: TRBV11-2

CDR3aa: ASGDIWNSPLH
j_gene: TRBJ1-6
v_gene: TRBV6-1

CDR3aa: AWSWVLGGTDTQY
j_gene: TRBJ2-3
v_gene: TRBV30

CDR3aa: ASSLDGAHRPQH
j_gene: TRBJ1-5
v_gene: TRBV7-6

CDR3aa: ASESTDRGTEAF
j_gene: TRBJ1-1
v_gene: TRBV7-3

CDR3aa: ASSSLGLEYNEQF
j_gene: TRBJ2-1
v_gene: TRBV27

CDR3aa: ASSYGGVEEGTDTQY
j_gene: TRBJ2-3
v_gene: TRBV6-2/TRBV6-3

CDR3aa: ASSQGLPAFENIQY
j_gene: TRBJ2-4
v_gene: TRBV7-6

CDR3aa: ASSSPTGKTQY
j_gene: TRBJ2-5
v_gene: TRBV7-9

CDR3aa: ASSFRDRGHRETQY
j_gene: TRBJ2-5
v_gene: TRBV11-2

CDR3aa: ASSLDGVATEAF
j_gene: TRBJ1-1
v_gene: TRBV7-8

CDR3aa: ASSKGDSEAF
j_gene: TRBJ1-1
v_gene: TRBV7-9

CDR3aa: ASSHPGVQIDGYT
j_gene: TRBJ1-2
v_gene: TRBV4-2

CDR3aa: ASSNGYEQY
j_gene: TRBJ2-7
v_gene: TRBV19

CDR3aa: ASSLAGPSYEQY
j_gene: TRBJ2-7
v_gene: TRBV7-2

CDR3aa: ASGLQGQTPTRPNYGYT
j_gene: TRBJ1-2
v_gene: TRBV12-5

CDR3aa: ASSFQRTSNTGELF
j_gene: TRBJ2-2
v_gene: TRBV5-4

CDR3aa: ASSSGLAGAHNEQF
j_gene: TRBJ2-1
v_gene: TRBV27

CDR3aa: ASSMEDVYNSPLH
j_gene: TRBJ1-6
v_gene: TRBV7-6

CDR3aa: ASSFGGTGGNSNQPQH
j_gene: TRBJ1-5
v_gene: TRBV5-4

CDR3aa: ASSFSGRSDTQY
j_gene: TRBJ2-3
v_gene: TRBV27

CDR3aa: ASSTRQSPVNTEAF
j_gene: TRBJ1-1
v_gene: TRBV19

CDR3aa: ASSHGGNQPQH
j_gene: TRBJ1-5
v_gene: TRBV7-6

CDR3aa: ASRDIQETQY
j_gene: TRBJ2-5
v_gene: TRBV2

CDR3aa: SVEDRDGTDTQY
j_gene: TRBJ2-3
v_gene: TRBV29-1

CDR3aa: ASSFSGRTEAF
j_gene: TRBJ1-1
v_gene: TRBV27

CDR3aa: ASSSSEGGGHNEQF
j_gene: TRBJ2-1
v_gene: TRBV12-3/TRBV12-4

CDR3aa: ASSIFSGAYEQY
j_gene: TRBJ2-7
v_gene: TRBV19

CDR3aa: SALTGNNEQF
j_gene: TRBJ2-1
v_gene: TRBV20-1

CDR3aa: ASSDGTSIEQF
j_gene: TRBJ2-1
v_gene: TRBV7-9